This TCR beta chain is drawn from a study of T cell repertoires in ileal Crohn's disease (dated by TCRdb to about 2019). About the full investigation: The median duration of disease was approximately 8.5 years, and at the time of surgery roughly 36% of patients were active smokers. A total of approximately 150 mucosal samples from 57 patients were sequenced, collected from several sites on the surgical specimen and at postoperative endoscopy. Every patient underwent surgery because of a complication, which was stricturing disease in around 60% and penetrating disease in around 40%. Running in parallel with the study was a multicentre cohort set up to find predictors of early endoscopic recurrence following ileocolonic resection. TCR repertoire analysis was performed in a few dozen Crohn's disease patients drawn from a prospective multicentre cohort. Roughly half of the patients were given postoperative therapy, with around eleven receiving thiopurines and 15 to 20 receiving anti-TNF agents. Endoscopic postoperative recurrence was defined by a Rutgeerts score above i0. The paper's findings and limits, for the study overall: Endoscopic recurrence was found to be associated with higher high-frequency clone percentages at surgery, and recurrence was observed in all patients with clonality above 26.8% (18/57). Mucosal CD4 and CD8 T cells were sorted and sequenced only in a subgroup of patients, the size of which was not stated. Patients who were active smokers at surgery had a significantly higher proportion of clonal expansions than non-smokers (around 24% vs 18%, p=0.02). Compared with CD4 T cells, sorted CD8 T cells contained more high-frequency clones, which suggests that the mucosal expansions were mostly CD8.

Regarding this clone: Its antigen target is currently unknown. No per-base quality is available; no much larger clone lies one base away.

About 500 nanograms of biopsy DNA per sample were submitted for commercial TCRB immunosequencing. A two-step, amplification bias-controlled multiplex PCR was used by Adaptive Biotechnology to amplify CDR3 regions from genomic DNA. Primers for every V and J gene segment were used in the first PCR, and barcodes and Illumina adapters were added in the second PCR. CDR3 libraries were sequenced on an Illumina instrument. Per the authors' processing: Analysis combined the vendor-provided pipelines with custom analysis of raw data in R/Bioconductor under R version 3.3.0. Clonality, which ranges from 0 to 1, was calculated as the inverse of the normalised Shannon entropy across all productive clones. The repertoire share taken up by the top 100 clones defined high-frequency clones, and only clones that passed a 95% confidence test were kept. Repertoire diversity was measured with the Simpson index, and overlap between samples was measured with the Morisita-Horn index. In its TCRdb copy, this immuneACCESS table keeps in-frame sequences only and misses some clones. Where compared with another copy, unresolved V genes explain less than half of these, and the others have no known cause. V and J calls and clone size are as listed in that table; D and trimming were resolved from the DNA. The sample table contains a few thousand clones; only one count was recorded for approximately 80% of them. The ten largest clones add up to roughly 12% of the sample.

To be eligible, patients had to be adults with ileal or ileocolonic Crohn's disease and an indication for ileocolonic resection. Whole ileal mucosal biopsies were kept frozen at -80 degrees C prior to DNA extraction. Genomic DNA was extracted from frozen whole biopsies with a TRizol-based method and quantified on a NanoDrop 2000 spectrophotometer. This TCR was recovered from an adult with Crohn's disease. The sequenced material came from ileal tissue.

The DNA sequence reads TGTGCCAGCAGCTTAAGGGGGCTGGGCACCGGGGAGCTGTTTTTT. Its product reads: CASSLRGLGTGELFF. The V gene is TRBV11-2 and the J gene is TRBJ2-2, and 7 junctional nucleotides match TRBD1. Reading from cysteine to phenylalanine, the CDR3 counts 15 amino acids. Of all the DNA, just the CDR3 is kept, 45 bases in frame from base 1. The CDR1 and CDR2 encoded by the germline V gene are SGHAT and FQNNGV. V and J are trimmed by 2 bases and 4 bases, and the gene matches miss 4 bases of the junction.